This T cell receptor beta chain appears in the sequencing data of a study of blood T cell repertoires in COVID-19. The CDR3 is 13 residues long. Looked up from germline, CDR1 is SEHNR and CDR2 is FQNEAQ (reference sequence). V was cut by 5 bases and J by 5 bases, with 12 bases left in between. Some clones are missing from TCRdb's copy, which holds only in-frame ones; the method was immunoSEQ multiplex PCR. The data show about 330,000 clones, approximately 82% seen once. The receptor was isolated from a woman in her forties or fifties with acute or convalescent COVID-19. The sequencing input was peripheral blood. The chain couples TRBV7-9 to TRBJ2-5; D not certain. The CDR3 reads CASSLLDVETQYF. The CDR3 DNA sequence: TGTGCCAGCAGCCTGTTAGATGTGGAGACCCAGTACTTC.